This T cell receptor beta chain was recovered during a study of control samples from healthy donors and cancer patients. Repertoires were generated with immunoSEQ multiplex PCR, while TCRdb's copy carries only in-frame clones and drops some. The sample contains around 230,000 clones, roughly 94% of which appear only once. The CDR3 spans 15 residues. Germline values: CDR1 MDHEN, CDR2 SYDVKM. V lost 3 bases and J lost 5, with 16 bases in between. The specimen was blood. The chain has TRBV28 and TRBJ2-5; D is undetermined. This clonotype was obtained from a man aged 50 or older in good health. The CDR3 loop reads CASSFGPAPVETQYF. In DNA, the CDR3 is TGTGCCAGCAGTTTCGGTCCAGCGCCGGTTGAGACCCAGTACTTC.